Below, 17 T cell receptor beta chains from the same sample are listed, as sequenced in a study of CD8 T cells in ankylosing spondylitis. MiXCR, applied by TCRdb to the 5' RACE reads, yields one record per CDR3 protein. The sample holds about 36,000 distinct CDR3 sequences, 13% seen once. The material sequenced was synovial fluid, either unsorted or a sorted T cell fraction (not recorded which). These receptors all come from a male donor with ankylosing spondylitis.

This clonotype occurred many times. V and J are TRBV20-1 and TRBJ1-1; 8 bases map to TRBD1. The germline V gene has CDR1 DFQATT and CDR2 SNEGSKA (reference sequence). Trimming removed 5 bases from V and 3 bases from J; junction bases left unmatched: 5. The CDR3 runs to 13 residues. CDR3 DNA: TGCAGTGCTGGGGTGACAGGGGACACTGAAGCTTTCTTT. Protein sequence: CSAGVTGDTEAFF.

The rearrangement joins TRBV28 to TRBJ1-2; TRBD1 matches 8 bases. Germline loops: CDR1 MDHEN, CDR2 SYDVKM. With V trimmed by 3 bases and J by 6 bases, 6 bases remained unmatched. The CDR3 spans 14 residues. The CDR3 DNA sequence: TGTGCCAGCAGTTTGGGACAGGTCGTCCATGGCTACACCTTC. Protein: CASSLGQVVHGYTF.

DNA for the CDR3: TGCGCCAGCAGCTTGGGCCAATGGGGCGGAGGGGGCTACAATGAGCAGTTCTTC. This codes for CASSLGQWGGGGYNEQFF. The V gene is TRBV5-1, the J gene TRBJ2-1; D tentatively fits TRBD1 or TRBD2 (6 bases each). The V end lost 0 bases, the J end lost 3 bases, and 19 bases lay between the germline ends. The CDR3 is made up of 18 amino acids. The germline CDR1 and CDR2 sequences are SGHRS and YFSETQ.

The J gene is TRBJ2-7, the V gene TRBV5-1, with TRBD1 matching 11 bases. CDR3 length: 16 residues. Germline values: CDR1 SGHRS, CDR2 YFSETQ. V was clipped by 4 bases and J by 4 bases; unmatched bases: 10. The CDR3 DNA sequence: TGCGCCAGCAGCCCCCCCCCAGGGACAGGGGGTTACGAGCAGTACTTC. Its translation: CASSPPPGTGGYEQYF.

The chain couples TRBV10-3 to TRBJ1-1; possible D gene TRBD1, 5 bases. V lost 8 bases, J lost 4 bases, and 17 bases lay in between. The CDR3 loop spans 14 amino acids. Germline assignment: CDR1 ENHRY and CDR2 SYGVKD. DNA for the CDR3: TGTGCCATCGGGCTACGTGGGGGACTCACTGAAGCTTTCTTT. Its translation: CAIGLRGGLTEAFF.

CDR3 residues: CASSYTLRGRGVETQYF. The CDR3 nucleotides are TGTGCCAGCAGCTATACTTTACGGGGCAGGGGGGTAGAGACCCAGTACTTC. The rearrangement joins TRBV6-5 to TRBJ2-5; D is possibly TRBD1 (7 bases). The CDR3 is made up of 17 amino acids. Germline CDR1 is MNHEY and CDR2 is SVGAGI. V was clipped by 6 bases and J by 4 bases, with 24 bases between them.

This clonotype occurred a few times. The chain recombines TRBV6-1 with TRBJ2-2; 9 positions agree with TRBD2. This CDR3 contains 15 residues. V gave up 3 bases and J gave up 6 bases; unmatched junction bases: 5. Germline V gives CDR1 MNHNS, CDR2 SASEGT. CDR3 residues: CASSDGGGAAGELFF. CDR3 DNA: TGTGCCAGCAGTGATGGCGGGGGGGCCGCCGGGGAGCTGTTTTTT.

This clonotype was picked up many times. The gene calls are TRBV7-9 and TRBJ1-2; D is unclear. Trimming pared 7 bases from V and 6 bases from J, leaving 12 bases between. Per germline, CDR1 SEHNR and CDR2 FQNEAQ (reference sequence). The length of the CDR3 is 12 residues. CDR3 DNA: TGTGCCAGCACTCTAGGCGCGAATGGCTACACCTTC. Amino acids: CASTLGANGYTF.

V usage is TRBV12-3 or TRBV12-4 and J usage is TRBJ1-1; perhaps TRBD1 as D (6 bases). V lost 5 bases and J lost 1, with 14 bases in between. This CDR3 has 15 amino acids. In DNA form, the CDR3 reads TGTGCCAGCAGTCGAGGGGGGCTGGAGAACACTGAAGCTTTCTTT. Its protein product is CASSRGGLENTEAFF.

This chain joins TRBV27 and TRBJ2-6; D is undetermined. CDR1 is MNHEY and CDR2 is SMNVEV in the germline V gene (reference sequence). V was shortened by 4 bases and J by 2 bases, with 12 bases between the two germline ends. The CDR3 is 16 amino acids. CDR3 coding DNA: TGTGCCAGCAGTTCCCCCCTCTCACCTGGGGCCAACGTCCTGACTTTC. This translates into CASSSPLSPGANVLTF.

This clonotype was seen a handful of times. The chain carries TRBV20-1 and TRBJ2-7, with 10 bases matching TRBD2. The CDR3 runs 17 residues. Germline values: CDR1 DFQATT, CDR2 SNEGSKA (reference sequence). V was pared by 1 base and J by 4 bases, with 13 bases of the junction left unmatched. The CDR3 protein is CSARGRAGGQVRYEQYF. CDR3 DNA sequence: TGCAGTGCTAGAGGGCGAGCGGGAGGGCAAGTGAGGTACGAGCAGTACTTC.

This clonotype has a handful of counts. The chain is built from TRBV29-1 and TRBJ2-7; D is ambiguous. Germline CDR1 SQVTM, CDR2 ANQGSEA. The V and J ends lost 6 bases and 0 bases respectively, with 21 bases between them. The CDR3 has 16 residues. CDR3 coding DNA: TGCAGCGTATCAAACAATGTTGCTGGTCTCTCCTACGAGCAGTACTTC. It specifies CSVSNNVAGLSYEQYF.

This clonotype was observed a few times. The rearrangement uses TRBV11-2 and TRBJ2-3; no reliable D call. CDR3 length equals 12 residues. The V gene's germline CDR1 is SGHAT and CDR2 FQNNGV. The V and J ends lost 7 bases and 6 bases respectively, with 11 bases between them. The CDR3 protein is CASNSVGDTQYF. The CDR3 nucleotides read TGTGCCAGCAACAGTGTGGGGGATACGCAGTATTTT.

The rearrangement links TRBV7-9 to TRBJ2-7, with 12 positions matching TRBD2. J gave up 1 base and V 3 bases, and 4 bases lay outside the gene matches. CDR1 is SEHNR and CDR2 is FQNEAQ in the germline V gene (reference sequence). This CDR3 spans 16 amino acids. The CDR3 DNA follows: TGTGCCAGCAGCTTTCCCCTAGCGGGGGGGTCCTACGAGCAGTACTTC. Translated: CASSFPLAGGSYEQYF.

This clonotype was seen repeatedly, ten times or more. Here the CDR3 reads CASSLGRTATNEKLFF. In DNA form, the CDR3 reads TGTGCCAGCAGTTTAGGCCGGACAGCAACTAATGAAAAACTGTTTTTT. This sequence joins TRBV12-3 or TRBV12-4 and TRBJ1-4, with D possibly matching TRBD1 (6 bases). The CDR3 has 16 amino acids. V lost 1 base, J lost 0 bases, and 9 bases lay in between.

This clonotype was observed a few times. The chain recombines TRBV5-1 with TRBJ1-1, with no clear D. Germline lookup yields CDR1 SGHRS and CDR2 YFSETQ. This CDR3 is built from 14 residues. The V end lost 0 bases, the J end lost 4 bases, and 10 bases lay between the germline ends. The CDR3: CASSLVRATTEAFF. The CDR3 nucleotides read TGCGCCAGCAGCTTGGTTCGAGCAACCACTGAAGCTTTCTTT.

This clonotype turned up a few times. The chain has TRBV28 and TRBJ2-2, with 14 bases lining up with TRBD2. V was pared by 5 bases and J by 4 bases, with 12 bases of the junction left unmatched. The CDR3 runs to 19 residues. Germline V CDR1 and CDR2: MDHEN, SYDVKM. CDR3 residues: CASSIPGLAGVVVTGELFF. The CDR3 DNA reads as TGTGCCAGCAGTATACCGGGACTAGCGGGAGTAGTGGTCACCGGGGAGCTGTTTTTT.